The T cell receptor beta chain under discussion was sequenced for a study of blood T cell repertoires in COVID-19. Study-level background: Sources were T cells, B-cell-depleted T cells, or PBMCs; the material itself was cDNA or gDNA.

Assay used: immunoSEQ multiplex PCR; TCRdb lists only in-frame clones, some missing. The table records some 160,000 clones, more than 65% of them present only once. This receptor was taken from a man in his 70s with active or convalescent COVID-19. Sequencing used peripheral blood.

The CDR3 DNA follows: TGTGCCATCAGTGATCGGGAGGGCGGCAACAATCAGCCCCAGCATTTT. Its translation is CAISDREGGNNQPQHF. The chain carries TRBV10-3 and TRBJ1-5; D is uncertain. CDR1 ENHRY and CDR2 SYGVKD come from the germline V gene. The CDR3 is 16 amino acids. V shed 3 bases and J shed 3 bases, with 15 bases lying between them.